This T cell receptor beta chain comes out of a study of shared clonotypes between healthy human individuals. Donors had no recently reported acute infections or vaccinations and were HIV-negative. As regards this clone: Antigen: not known.

Study-level findings and limits: The represented genetic and exposure-history diversity was limited by the small number of donors.

Sequenced by immunoSEQ multiplex PCR; TCRdb stores in-frame clones only, minus some. The table lists 1.5 million to 1.9 million clones, 95% to 99% of them singletons. There are 15 residues in the CDR3. Per the germline V gene, CDR1 is SGHTA and CDR2 is FQGNSA. Trimming took 4 bases from V and 0 from J, leaving 10 bases between them. The source is a man aged 30 to 45 in good health. Material: naive CD4+ T cells sorted from blood. Subset specified: CD45RA+ positively selected. This chain uses TRBV7-2 with TRBJ1-3; unclear D gene. CDR3: CASSSPQFSGNTIYF. The CDR3 region has the DNA TGTGCCAGCAGCTCACCACAGTTCTCTGGAAACACCATATATTTT.